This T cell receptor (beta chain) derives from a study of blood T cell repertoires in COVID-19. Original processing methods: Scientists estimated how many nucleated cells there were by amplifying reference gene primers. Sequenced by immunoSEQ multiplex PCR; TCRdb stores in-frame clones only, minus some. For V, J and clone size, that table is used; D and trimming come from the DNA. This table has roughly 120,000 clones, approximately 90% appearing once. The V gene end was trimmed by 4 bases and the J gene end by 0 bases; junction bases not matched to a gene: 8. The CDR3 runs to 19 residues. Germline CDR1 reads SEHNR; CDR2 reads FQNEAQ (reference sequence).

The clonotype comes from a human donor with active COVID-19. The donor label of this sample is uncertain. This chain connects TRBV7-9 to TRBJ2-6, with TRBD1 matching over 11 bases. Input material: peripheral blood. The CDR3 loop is CASSSTGGTGGSGANVLTF. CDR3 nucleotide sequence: TGTGCCAGCAGCTCGACGGGCGGGACAGGGGGCTCTGGGGCCAACGTCCTGACTTTC. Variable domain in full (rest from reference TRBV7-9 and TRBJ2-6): DTGVSQNPRHKITKRGQNVTFRCDPISEHNRLYWYRQTLGQGPEFLTYFQNEAQLEKSRLLSDRFSAERPKGSFSTLEIQRTEQGDSAMYLCASSSTGGTGGSGANVLTFGAGSRLTVL.